This TCR beta chain was sequenced in a study of cytomegalovirus exposure and HLA in healthy donors. CDR1 and CDR2 from the germline V gene are LNHDA and SQIVND (reference sequence). V gave up 1 base and J gave up 5 bases, with 6 bases separating them. This CDR3 has 12 residues. The validation cohort, a group of around 130 subjects, included the donors and was separate from the roughly 670-subject first cohort. TCRdb's copy holds only in-frame clones and misses some; the assay was immunoSEQ multiplex PCR. The sample lists 110,000 or so clones, about 85% occurring once. The sequence came from a woman between 18 and 29 years old in good health and CMV-seronegative. The chain uses TRBV19 and TRBJ2-7, with D maybe TRBD1 (6 bases). The source material was PBMCs. The CDR3: CASSIAGDEQYF. CDR3 coding DNA: TGTGCCAGTAGTATAGCAGGGGACGAGCAGTACTTC.